The 18 T cell receptor beta chains given below trace back to one sample, sequenced in a study of T cell repertoires in cytomegalovirus infection. MiXCR was run by TCRdb on the reads, yielding one entry per CDR3 protein. Among 150,000 to 200,000 distinct CDR3 sequences listed, roughly a fifth were seen once. The sequencing sample was made of PBMCs. The receptor source for this set is a human donor in good health (CMV status not recorded). Some clones in this sample may be carry-over from other donors' samples.

This clonotype was counted many times. The V gene is TRBV7-2, the J gene TRBJ2-7; 8 positions agree with TRBD2. The germline CDR1 and CDR2 sequences are SGHTA and FQGNSA. CDR3 length: 15 amino acids. J was trimmed by 4 bases and V by 1 base; bases with no gene match: 6. The CDR3 DNA is TGTGCCAGCAGCTTAGATGGCGGGGGGTTGTACGAGCAGTACTTC. Translated, it gives CASSLDGGGLYEQYF.

The chain combines TRBV28 with TRBJ1-6; TRBD1 matches at 7 bases. J gave up 6 bases and V 2 bases, and 10 bases lay outside the gene matches. The CDR3 totals 17 residues. From germline, CDR1 is MDHEN and CDR2 SYDVKM. CDR3 protein: CASSLVRGGFTNSPLHF. CDR3 DNA sequence: TGTGCCAGCAGTTTAGTCAGGGGGGGCTTCACTAATTCACCCCTCCACTTT.

This clonotype has only a few counts. The chain couples TRBV5-1 to TRBJ1-1, with D possibly being TRBD1 (6 bases). V was clipped by 4 bases and J by 0 bases, with 19 bases between them. The CDR3 sequence is 17 residues long. The germline V gene encodes CDR1 SGHRS and CDR2 YFSETQ. DNA for the CDR3: TGCGCCAGCAGCGTTCGTGAAGGGCAGGGGTTGAACACTGAAGCTTTCTTT. Its translation: CASSVREGQGLNTEAFF.

In its sample, this clonotype was seen a few times. The chain joins TRBV7-8 to TRBJ2-7; tentatively, D is TRBD1 (6 bases). The CDR3 is made up of 12 amino acids. CDR1 and CDR2 (germline): SGHVS, FQNEAQ. V dropped 5 bases and J dropped 8 bases, with 13 bases sitting between them. CDR3 residues: CASSQGLNKQYF. The CDR3 DNA reads TGTGCCAGCAGCCAGGGGCTAAACAAGCAGTACTTC. Drawing the rest from reference TRBV7-8 and TRBJ2-7, the complete variable domain is GAGVSQSPRYKVAKRGQDVALRCDPISGHVSLFWYQQALGQGPEFLTYFQNEAQLDKSGLPSDRFFAERPEGSVSTLKIQRTQQEDSAVYLCASSQGLNKQYFGPGTRLTVT.

This clonotype was counted between two and nine times. The chain combines TRBV7-2 with TRBJ2-1; D possibly uses TRBD1 or TRBD2 (5 bases each). Germline V CDR1 and CDR2: SGHTA, FQGNSA. V was pared by 5 bases and J by 12 bases, with 20 bases between. This CDR3 contains 14 residues. The CDR3 coding sequence is TGTGCCAGCAGCGCTCGGGACCTCGTTATACTGCAGTTCTTC. It codes for CASSARDLVILQFF.

The chain has TRBV20-1 and TRBJ2-7; tentative D call: TRBD1 (6 bases). This CDR3 has 15 residues. The ends were cut back, 3 bases at V and 5 bases at J, with 20 bases in the middle. Per the germline V gene, CDR1 is DFQATT and CDR2 is SNEGSKA (reference sequence). CDR3 in amino acids: CSASDPGTFGNEQYF. CDR3 nucleotides: TGCAGTGCTAGCGACCCCGGGACATTCGGGAACGAGCAGTACTTC.

The table lists this clonotype with many counts. This chain links TRBV7-2 with TRBJ2-2; 8 positions agree with TRBD2. V lost 3 bases, J lost 1 base, and 1 base stayed unmatched. The CDR3 runs to 15 residues. CDR1 SGHTA and CDR2 FQGNSA come from the germline V gene. CDR3 residues: CASSFTSGNTGELFF. For the CDR3, the DNA is TGTGCCAGCAGCTTTACTAGCGGGAACACCGGGGAGCTGTTTTTT.

This clonotype was seen only once. This chain joins TRBV12-3 or TRBV12-4 and TRBJ1-1; D unresolved. The CDR3 covers 13 residues. Trimming took 5 bases from V and 10 from J, leaving 17 bases between them. CDR3 sequence reads: CASSNSRPSGAFF. The DNA for the CDR3 is TGTGCCAGCAGTAACAGCCGCCCTAGTGGAGCTTTCTTT.

This rearrangement joins TRBV7-3 to TRBJ1-6, with no clear D. V lost 0 bases, J lost 8 bases, and 11 bases lay in between. Looked up from germline, CDR1 is SGHTA and CDR2 is FQGTGA. The CDR3 covers 15 residues. The CDR3 DNA is TGTGCCAGCAGCTTAACCGGGCCCGGTGATTCACCCCTCCACTTT. Its protein product is CASSLTGPGDSPLHF.

The chain joins TRBV12-3 or TRBV12-4 to TRBJ2-1, with 8 bases identical to TRBD1. V was pared by 7 bases and J by 4 bases, with 9 bases of the junction left unmatched. The length of the CDR3 is 15 residues. CDR3: CASIPGTGTYNEQFF. CDR3 in DNA: TGTGCCAGCATCCCTGGGACAGGCACTTACAATGAGCAGTTCTTC.

V and J are TRBV7-2 and TRBJ2-1; D not certain. With 5 bases removed from V and 5 bases from J, the gap between germline ends came to 16 bases. The CDR3 loop spans 15 amino acids. Germline loops: CDR1 SGHTA, CDR2 FQGNSA. This CDR3 is CASSPDSGLNNEQFF. CDR3 coding DNA: TGTGCCAGCAGCCCTGACTCAGGCTTAAACAATGAGCAGTTCTTC. The complete variable domain, with remaining parts taken from reference TRBV7-2 and TRBJ2-1, reads GAGVSQSPSNKVTEKGKDVELRCDPISGHTALYWYRQSLGQGLEFLIYFQGNSAPDKSGLPSDRFSAERTGGSVSTLTIQRTQQEDSAVYLCASSPDSGLNNEQFFGPGTRLTVL.

The chain employs TRBV5-4 and TRBJ2-7; 10 positions match TRBD1. Germline-derived CDR1 and CDR2 are SGHNT and YYREEE (reference sequence). V shed 0 bases, J shed 3 bases, and the junction held 3 bases outside the gene matches. This CDR3 has 15 residues. CDR3 in DNA: TGTGCCAGCAGCTTGGATGGGACAGGGGACTACGAGCAGTACTTC. This codes for CASSLDGTGDYEQYF.

This clonotype was seen a few times. The rearrangement joins TRBV20-1 to TRBJ1-2; D is undetermined. CDR3 length: 12 amino acids. The ends were cut back, 2 bases at V and 4 bases at J, with 8 bases in the middle. Germline lookup yields CDR1 DFQATT and CDR2 SNEGSKA (reference sequence). CDR3: CSARLVVYGYTF. CDR3 DNA: TGCAGTGCTAGACTCGTGGTCTATGGCTACACCTTC.

This clonotype has at least ten counts. The V call is TRBV7-8, the J call TRBJ2-2; 10 positions agree with TRBD1. With 1 base clipped from V and 4 bases from J, the junction kept 9 bases outside the gene matches. The germline gives CDR1 SGHVS, CDR2 FQNEAQ. The length of the CDR3 is 18 residues. The CDR3, as DNA: TGTGCCAGCAGCTTAGTAGGGGCCGGGACAGGGGTCACCGGGGAGCTGTTTTTT. Its translation: CASSLVGAGTGVTGELFF. Filled out from reference TRBV7-8 and TRBJ2-2, the complete variable domain reads GAGVSQSPRYKVAKRGQDVALRCDPISGHVSLFWYQQALGQGPEFLTYFQNEAQLDKSGLPSDRFFAERPEGSVSTLKIQRTQQEDSAVYLCASSLVGAGTGVTGELFFGEGSRLTVL.

A word on this clonotype: A much larger clonotype is one base distant, so this may be a read error. The conserved phenylalanine or tryptophan normally closing the CDR3 is absent here, so this likely arose from a read error. The V gene is TRBV7-2, the J gene TRBJ2-7; D tentatively fits TRBD1 or TRBD2 (5 bases each). With 1 base removed from V and 9 bases from J, the gap between germline ends came to 10 bases. The V gene's germline CDR1 is SGHTA and CDR2 FQGNSA. The CDR3 is 12 residues long. CDR3 loop: CASSLVGGGQYS. CDR3 nucleotide sequence: TGTGCCAGCAGCTTAGTGGGTGGGGGGCAGTACTCC.

As for this clonotype: A read error may explain this, as a much larger clone is one base away. The genes are TRBV7-8 and TRBJ1-2, with D tentatively TRBD1 (5 bases). Germline V gene sequence: CDR1 SGHVS, CDR2 FQNEAQ. This CDR3 spans 17 amino acids. Written as DNA, the CDR3 is TGTGCCAGCAGCGCCGGGGACGGACAACGGGGGAACTATTGCTACACCTTC. Amino acid sequence: CASSAGDGQRGNYCYTF. The entire variable domain, with the rest obtained from reference TRBV7-8 and TRBJ1-2, is as follows: GAGVSQSPRYKVAKRGQDVALRCDPISGHVSLFWYQQALGQGPEFLTYFQNEAQLDKSGLPSDRFFAERPEGSVSTLKIQRTQQEDSAVYLCASSAGDGQRGNYCYTFGSGTRLTVV.

The chain combines TRBV4-1 with TRBJ2-1; D not certain. The V gene lost 4 bases and the J gene lost 1 base, with 8 bases spanning the gap. The germline V gene has CDR1 MGHRA and CDR2 YSYEKL. CDR3 length: 14 residues. The CDR3 protein is CASSLRLSYNEQFF. The CDR3 DNA sequence: TGCGCCAGCAGCCTAAGGTTGTCCTACAATGAGCAGTTCTTC.

This chain links TRBV7-9 with TRBJ2-7, with D unclear. This CDR3 has 13 amino acids. Germline V lookup: CDR1 SEHNR, CDR2 FQNEAQ (reference sequence). The ends were cut back, 4 bases at V and 4 bases at J, with 11 bases in the middle. CDR3 in DNA: TGTGCCAGCAGCTCCCGTGGTCCGTACGAGCAGTACTTC. Translated, it gives CASSSRGPYEQYF.